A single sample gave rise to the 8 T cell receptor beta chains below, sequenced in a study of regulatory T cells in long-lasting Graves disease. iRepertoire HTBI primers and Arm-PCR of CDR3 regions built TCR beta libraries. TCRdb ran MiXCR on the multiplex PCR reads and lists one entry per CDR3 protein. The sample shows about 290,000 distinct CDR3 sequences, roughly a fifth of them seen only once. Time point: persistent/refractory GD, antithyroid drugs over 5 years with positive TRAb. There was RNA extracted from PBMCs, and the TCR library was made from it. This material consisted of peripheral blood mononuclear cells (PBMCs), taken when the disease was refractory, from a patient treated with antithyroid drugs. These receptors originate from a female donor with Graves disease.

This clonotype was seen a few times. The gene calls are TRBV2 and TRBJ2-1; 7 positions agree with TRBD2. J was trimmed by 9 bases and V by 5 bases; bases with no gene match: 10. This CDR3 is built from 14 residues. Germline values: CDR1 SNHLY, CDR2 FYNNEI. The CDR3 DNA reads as TGTGCCAGCAGTAGCCAAACAATAGCGGGTGAGCAGTTCTTC. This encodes CASSSQTIAGEQFF.

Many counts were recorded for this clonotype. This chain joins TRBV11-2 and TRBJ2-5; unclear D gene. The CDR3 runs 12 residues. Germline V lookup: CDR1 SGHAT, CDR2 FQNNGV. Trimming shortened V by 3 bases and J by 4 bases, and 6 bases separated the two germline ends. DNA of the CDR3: TGTGCCAGCAGCTTGTATGCAGAGACCCAGTACTTC. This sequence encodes CASSLYAETQYF.

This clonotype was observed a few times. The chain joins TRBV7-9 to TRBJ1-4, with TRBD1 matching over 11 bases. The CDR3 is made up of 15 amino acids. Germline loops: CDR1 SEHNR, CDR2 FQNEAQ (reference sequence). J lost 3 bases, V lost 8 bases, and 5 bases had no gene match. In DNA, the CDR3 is TGTGCCAGCGGCGGACAGGGGGCTTCTAATGAAAAACTGTTTTTT. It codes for CASGGQGASNEKLFF.

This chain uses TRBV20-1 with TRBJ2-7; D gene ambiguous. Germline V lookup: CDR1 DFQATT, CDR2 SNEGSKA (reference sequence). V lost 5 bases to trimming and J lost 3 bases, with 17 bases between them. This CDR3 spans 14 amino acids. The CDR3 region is CSAGNADPNYEQYF. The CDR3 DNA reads TGCAGTGCTGGCAATGCCGACCCCAACTACGAGCAGTACTTC.

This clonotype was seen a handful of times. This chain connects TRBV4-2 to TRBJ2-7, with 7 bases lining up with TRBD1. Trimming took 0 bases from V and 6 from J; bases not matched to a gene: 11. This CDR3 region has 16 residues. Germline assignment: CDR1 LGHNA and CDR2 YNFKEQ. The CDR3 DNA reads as TGTGCCAGCAGCCAAGATTTAGGGGGCGATGGACTCGAGCAGTACTTC. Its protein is CASSQDLGGDGLEQYF.

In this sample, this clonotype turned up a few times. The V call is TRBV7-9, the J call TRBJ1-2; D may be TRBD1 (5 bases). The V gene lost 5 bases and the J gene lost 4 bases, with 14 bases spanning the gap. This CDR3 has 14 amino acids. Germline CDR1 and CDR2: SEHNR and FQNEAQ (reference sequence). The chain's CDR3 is CASSLETDTYGYTF. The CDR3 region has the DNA TGTGCCAGCAGCCTGGAGACAGATACCTATGGCTACACCTTC.

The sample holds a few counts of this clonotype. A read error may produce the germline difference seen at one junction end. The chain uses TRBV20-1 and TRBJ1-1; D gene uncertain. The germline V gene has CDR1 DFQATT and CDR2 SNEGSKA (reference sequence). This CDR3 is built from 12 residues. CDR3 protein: CSAREMNTEAFF. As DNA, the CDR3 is TGCAGTGCCAGAGAAATGAACACTGAAGCTTTCTTT.

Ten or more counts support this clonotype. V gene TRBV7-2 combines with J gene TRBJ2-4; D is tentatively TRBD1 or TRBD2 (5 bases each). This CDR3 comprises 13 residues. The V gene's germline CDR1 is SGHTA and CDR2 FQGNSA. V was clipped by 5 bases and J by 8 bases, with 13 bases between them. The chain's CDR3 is CASSRRRDDIQYF. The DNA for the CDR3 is TGTGCCAGCAGCCGCCGCAGGGACGACATTCAGTACTTC.